This TCR beta chain comes out of a study of blood T cells in healthy people across ages. Study conclusions and caveats: Long-lived donors exceeded aged donors in naive CD4+ cells and diversity.

Germline loops: CDR1 DFQATT, CDR2 SNEGSKA (reference sequence). The CDR3 runs to 13 residues. V lost 4 bases and J 0 bases, leaving 9 bases between the germline ends. A few counts support this clonotype. No antigen is known for it. The second PCR ran roughly 7 to 12 cycles with a sample-barcoded 5' primer and J-beta primers. TCRdb re-analysed the 5' RACE reads in MiXCR, keeping a single row per CDR3 protein. Of approximately 670,000 distinct CDR3 sequences in the sample, around 38% were seen once. The V and J genes are TRBV20-1 and TRBJ1-2; possible D gene TRBD1, 5 bases. The source of this sequence is a man older than 75 in good health. The sample comprised blood. The CDR3 spells CSAIRETNYGYTF. CDR3 nucleotide sequence: TGCAGTGCTATCAGGGAAACTAACTATGGCTACACCTTC.